The present TCR beta chain was sequenced within a study of cytomegalovirus exposure and HLA in healthy donors (dated by TCRdb to between 2016 and 2019). In terms of the full investigation: An earlier analysis of some 600 of the donors reported about 280 Gb of sequence data and 117 million unique TCR beta sequences obtained from around 180 million T cells. An early release covering 500 to 750 HLA-typed donors comprised 300 to 350 gigabases of sequencing data and around 80 million unique TCR sequences. Of the roughly 400 genotyped donors, approximately 83% fell in the genetic ancestry cluster associated with self-reported Caucasian donors. The aim of the study was to test whether cataloging public T cell receptors could identify signatures of past pathogen exposure. Using immunosequencing, the study profiled T cell repertoires from 666 subjects and related those repertoires to cytomegalovirus serostatus. Along with the roughly 610-subject first cohort, a separate validation cohort of over a hundred different subjects was used. To predict cytomegalovirus infection status, the study brought together high-throughput TCR immunosequencing, statistical association of individual TCRs with disease status, and machine learning. A later analysis re-examined previously published TCR beta repertoires from more than 600 donors and added high-resolution HLA genotyping to investigate patterns of TCR occurrence. Rather than drawing on any new phenotypic data, the later analysis identified candidate immune exposures from TCR beta sequences and the way those sequences occurred across donors. To decide whether each TCR beta V gene segment behaved as functional or pseudogenic, an earlier analysis of some 600 of the donors relied on high-throughput TCR beta sequencing. Alongside the repertoire data, information on donor age, sex, ethnicity and CMV serostatus was compiled. A later genetic analysis used genome-wide SNP genotypes for about 55% of the 666 donors, treating that subset as a discovery cohort. All discovery cohort repertoires had been generated using a single sequencing platform. Class I and class II HLA loci were covered by the typing at four-digit resolution. Typing coverage differed by locus: A, B, C, DRB1 and DQB1 were typed in roughly 620-630 donors, DQA1 in approximately 520, DPA1 in some 600, and DPB1 in just under 480. Four to six DR-DQ haplotypes were handled as single units for association and clustering because linkage in the cohort was strong. On average, roughly 240,000 unique TCR beta nucleotide sequences were sequenced per donor among about 400 genotyped donors of the cohort, with approximately 18% of those sequences being non-productive. Overall results and qualifications from the work: A group of highly shared sequence variants was considered likely to be a technical artifact of the sequencing pipeline. Compared with the approximately 720-donor mean, donors in an Asian-associated ancestry cluster had fewer N-insertions in productive TCRs, according to a later genetic analysis. Correlated functional status among segregating V segments might be attributable to linkage disequilibrium, but an unknown experimental factor could not be ruled out. Because HLA typing was missing for some donors at each locus, association tests included only the typed subset. An earlier analysis of around 500 of the donors showed that most TCR beta V segments appeared in productive rearrangements either about 87% or about 30% of the time, which broadly matched IMGT annotations. A further reported finding was that TCR beta sequences accurately predicted the HLA-A and HLA-B alleles for most subjects in the first cohort. In a later analysis, the rate of TCR association differed among HLA loci, with DRB1 alleles having the most associated TCRs and HLA-C alleles having the fewest. Roughly uniform sequencing depth across donors was assumed in presence/absence analyses, although this assumption may not hold. CMV serostatus was the only immune exposure information available for the cohort. Because the 87-base-pair reads could not distinguish some IMGT-functional V segments, including TRBV6-2 and TRBV6-3, those segments were excluded. In vitro tests confirmed that a few of the cytomegalovirus-associated TCR beta chains recognize cytomegalovirus antigens. According to a later analysis, most CMV-associated TCR beta chains appeared to be HLA-restricted, and the HLA associations seemed to be driven largely by CMV exposure. Only TCR beta chains were sequenced in this cohort, and the absence of alpha or paired-chain data limited detectable features. While some public TCRs were present in many individuals, most TCR sequences turned up only very rarely across donors. The authors suggested that the approach could potentially be generalized to other disease states and immunological phenotypes. According to a later analysis, parvovirus B19, influenza, CMV and Epstein-Barr virus appeared linked to several top co-occurrence clusters. Compared with equally common non-associated chains, HLA-associated TCR beta chains in a later analysis were more clonally expanded and had lower generation probabilities. Because counts were too low, some 17 rarely observed V segments, including chromosome 9 orphons, were left out of the earlier analysis of 587 of the donors. In a later analysis, some 18,000 TCR beta sequences were associated with specific HLA alleles at a false discovery rate of 0.05. In a later genetic analysis, a missense DCLRE1C variant was associated with V-gene and J-gene trimming of TCR beta chains, and the association was replicated in an independent cohort. In the study, approximately 150 TCR beta chains were listed as associated with cytomegalovirus. When HLA alleles, especially DR and DQ, strongly co-occurred, TCR associations were difficult to assign to individual alleles. In both the original and validation cohorts, the classifier was reported to diagnose cytomegalovirus status with high specificity and sensitivity.

To note about this clone: The antigen it binds to is not known. Nothing much larger sits one base from this clone, and base qualities are not available.

Library preparation used the immunoSEQ multiplex PCR assay. For the multiplex PCR, a mixture combining 60 forward primers for TCR Vbeta segments and 13 reverse primers for TCR Jbeta segments was used. A multiplex PCR assay on genomic DNA amplified the CDR3 region of rearranged TCR beta genes. The amplified TCR beta libraries were sequenced on the Illumina HiSeq System as 87-base-pair reads. In the authors' own workflow: A later analysis counted about 82 million unique TCR beta chains across the 700 or so repertoires, and about 10 million of these chains were shared by at least two donors. Raw reads were error-corrected and collapsed into unique sequences with a nearest-neighbor algorithm that merged closely related sequences to remove PCR and sequencing errors. To assign V, D and J gene segments, CDR3 sequences were aligned to IMGT reference sequences. Each retained sequence needed at least a six-nucleotide match to both a V gene segment and a J gene segment. A rearrangement counted as productive if the CDR3 had no stop codons and remained in frame with V and J, and every other rearrangement counted as non-productive. CDR3 was defined by IMGT convention, running from the second conserved V-encoded cysteine to the conserved J-encoded phenylalanine. Sequences without an unambiguous match to a single V gene segment were excluded from the earlier analysis of about 630 of the donors. An earlier analysis of just under 600 of the donors called V segments functional above 56.7% productive rearrangements and segregating when the between-donor standard deviation exceeded 5%. A statistical classification framework was built to diagnose cytomegalovirus status from the catalog of TCR beta chain sequences. In a later analysis, V and J genes were assigned by comparing TCR nucleotide sequences against IMGT/GENE-DB human TR gene sequences. In a later analysis, CDR3 sequences and most-parsimonious VDJ recombination scenarios were assigned using the TCRdist pipeline. In a later analysis, every TCR beta chain was defined by the combination of its CDR3 amino acid sequence and its V-gene family, and reads without a unique V-gene family were dropped. A later analysis removed 500 to 600 highly shared, low-generation-probability nucleotide sequences to deal with suspected cross-contamination and a sequencing artifact. For each public chain, a later analysis derived a clonal expansion index from normalized ranks of inferred template counts within each repertoire. A later analysis computed generation probabilities with a VDJ recombination model fitted to out-of-frame rearrangements, and checked the results against IGoR. In a later analysis, TCR-TCR, TCR-HLA and TCR-CMV co-occurrence was scored with hypergeometric tests, and a repertoire-size bias correction was applied to TCR pairs. A later analysis estimated false discovery rates by permuting HLA or CMV assignments 20 times. In a later analysis, co-occurring TCRs were grouped with DBSCAN, and TCRdist sequence similarity was added when clustering was performed within HLA-allele-positive subsets. Repertoires with fewer than 30,000 or more than 120,000 public chains, plus five repertoires with anomalous nucleotide sharing, were excluded from co-occurrence clustering. TCRdb carries this immuneACCESS record with in-frame sequences only. Its versions omit some clonotypes, under half of them owing to an unresolved V gene in the studies checked, with the rest unexplained. For V, J and clone size, that table is used; D and trimming come from the DNA. Counted in this sample were around 180,000 clones; more than 65% of them appeared once. Of the sample, around 1.2% is held by the ten largest clones.

In total, 666 healthy bone marrow donors made up the cohort. At the time of sampling, every cohort member was nominally healthy, though immune exposures that went unrecorded were likely present. The donor was CMV seropositive and was included in the group of 300 or so seropositive cohort members. A peripheral blood sample was collected from each donor, and TCR beta sequencing was performed on peripheral blood mononuclear cells. The Qiagen DNeasy Blood Extraction Kit was used to extract genomic DNA from the blood cell samples. V sheds 5 bases and J sheds 5 bases, leaving 25 bases between their ends. CDR1 and CDR2, per the germline V gene, are SGHDN and FVKESK. The CDR3 starts with the cysteine, ends with the phenylalanine, and has 17 residues. The CDR3 DNA has 51 bases and is translated from base 1.

The clonotype was recovered from a girl aged 2 to 10 in good health and CMV-seropositive. The chain is encoded by TRBV14 joined to TRBJ2-7; the D gene is possibly TRBD2, with 5 bases matching. Sequencing was done on a sample of PBMCs. The sequenced DNA is TGTGCCAGCAGCGAACTCCGAAGAGGGCAGGTTCGCGACGAGCAGTACTTC. It encodes CASSELRRGQVRDEQYF.